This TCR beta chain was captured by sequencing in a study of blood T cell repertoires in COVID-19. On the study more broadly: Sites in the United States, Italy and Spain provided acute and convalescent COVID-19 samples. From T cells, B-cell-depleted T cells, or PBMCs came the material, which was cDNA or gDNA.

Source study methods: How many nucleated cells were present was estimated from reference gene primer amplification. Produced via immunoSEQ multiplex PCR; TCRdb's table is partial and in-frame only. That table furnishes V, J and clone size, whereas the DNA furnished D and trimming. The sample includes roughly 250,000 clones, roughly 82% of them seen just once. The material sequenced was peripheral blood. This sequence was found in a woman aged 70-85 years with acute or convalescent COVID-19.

The CDR3 is CASSPNRGLGQPQHF. CDR3 in DNA: TGTGCCAGCAGTCCTAACAGGGGGTTGGGTCAGCCCCAGCATTTT. This chain links TRBV27 with TRBJ1-5, with 8 positions matching TRBD1. Per the germline V gene, CDR1 is MNHEY and CDR2 is SMNVEV (reference sequence). Trimming removed 5 bases from V and 6 bases from J; junction bases left unmatched: 9. This CDR3 comprises 15 residues.